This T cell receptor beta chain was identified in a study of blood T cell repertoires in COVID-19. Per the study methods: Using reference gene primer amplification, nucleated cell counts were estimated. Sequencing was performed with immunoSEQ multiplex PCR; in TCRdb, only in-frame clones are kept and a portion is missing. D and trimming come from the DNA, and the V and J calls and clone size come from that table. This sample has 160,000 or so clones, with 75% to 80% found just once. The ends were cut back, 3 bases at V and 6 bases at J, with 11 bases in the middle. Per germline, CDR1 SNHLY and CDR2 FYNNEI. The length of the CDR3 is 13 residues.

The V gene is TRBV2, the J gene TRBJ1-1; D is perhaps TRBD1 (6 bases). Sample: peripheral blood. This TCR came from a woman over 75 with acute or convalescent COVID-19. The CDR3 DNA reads TGTGCCAGCAGTGAGTACAGGGTCTCTGAAGCTTTCTTT. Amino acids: CASSEYRVSEAFF.